Below are 30 T cell receptor beta chains sequenced from a single sample in a study of T-cell memory formation after mild COVID-19. One entry per CDR3 protein, called by TCRdb with MiXCR from the 5' RACE reads. This table holds 550,000 to 650,000 distinct CDR3 sequences, approximately 15% found once. Input material: PBMCs or a T cell subset sorted from them (not recorded which). The source is an adult woman who had mild COVID-19 (a few samples of this study predate the infection). Cell type and time point are not known.

About this clonotype itself: One end of the junction fails to match germline, which may point to a read error. The chain is built from TRBV12-3 or TRBV12-4 and TRBJ2-3; D unresolved. This CDR3 spans 14 amino acids. The CDR3 DNA reads TGTGCCAGCAGTTTAGGTCAGTTCACAGAAACGCAGTATTTT. Translated, it gives CASSLGQFTETQYF.

Ten or more counts support this clonotype. This rearrangement joins TRBV7-2 to TRBJ2-1; 7 bases are a match to TRBD2. V trimming: 5 bases; J trimming: 6 bases; junction bases outside the gene matches: 10. The CDR3 extends over 15 amino acids. In germline, CDR1 is SGHTA, CDR2 FQGNSA. CDR3 DNA sequence: TGTGCCAGCAGCCTTAGGGACTACCCCGTCAATGAGCAGTTCTTC. This gives the protein CASSLRDYPVNEQFF.

The chain employs TRBV6-5 and TRBJ2-3; 11 bases are shared with TRBD2. V was pared by 7 bases and J by 2 bases, with 20 bases of the junction left unmatched. Per the germline V gene, CDR1 is MNHEY and CDR2 is SVGAGI. This CDR3 contains 20 residues. CDR3 residues: CASKPLVTSGGSPSTDTQYF. CDR3 sequence (DNA): TGTGCCAGCAAGCCTTTAGTAACTAGCGGGGGATCCCCTTCCACAGATACGCAGTATTTT.

The chain joins TRBV5-5 to TRBJ2-7, with 7 bases fitting TRBD2. From germline, CDR1 is SGHKS and CDR2 YYEKEE (reference sequence). The CDR3 runs 15 residues. The trim removed 1 base at V and 7 bases at J, leaving 11 bases unmatched. Here the CDR3 reads CASSLLGGLSVEQYF. CDR3 DNA sequence: TGTGCCAGCAGCTTGTTGGGGGGACTAAGCGTTGAGCAGTACTTC. Together with reference TRBV5-5 and TRBJ2-7, the CDR3 gives the full variable domain: DAGVTQSPTHLIKTRGQQVTLRCSPISGHKSVSWYQQVLGQGPQFIFQYYEKEERGRGNFPDRFSARQFPNYSSELNVNALLLGDSALYLCASSLLGGLSVEQYFGPGTRLTVT.

The chain links TRBV12-3 or TRBV12-4 to TRBJ2-5; D remains ambiguous. The CDR3 sequence is 11 residues long. V lost 6 bases, J lost 9 bases, and 11 bases lay in between. The CDR3, as DNA: TGTGCCAGCAGCGCTCGATCGGCCCAGTACTTC. As protein: CASSARSAQYF.

This clonotype was picked up a small number of times. The chain links TRBV5-1 to TRBJ1-5, with D hard to call. Per germline, CDR1 SGHRS and CDR2 YFSETQ. CDR3 length: 13 residues. The V and J ends lost 1 base and 4 bases respectively, with 6 bases between them. CDR3 protein: CASSLSTNQPQHF. The CDR3 nucleotides read TGCGCCAGCAGCTTGTCGACTAATCAGCCCCAGCATTTT. The full variable domain, in which reference TRBV5-1 and TRBJ1-5 provide the parts outside the CDR3, is KAGVTQTPRYLIKTRGQQVTLSCSPISGHRSVSWYQQTPGQGLQFLFEYFSETQRNKGNFPGRFSGRQFSNSRSEMNVSTLELGDSALYLCASSLSTNQPQHFGDGTRLSIL.

The gene calls are TRBV12-3 or TRBV12-4 and TRBJ2-7; weak D call: TRBD1 (6 bases). The CDR3 runs 14 residues. The V gene lost 4 bases and the J gene lost 6 bases, with 16 bases spanning the gap. The CDR3: CASSSWTVPSEQYF. CDR3 DNA sequence: TGTGCCAGCAGTTCCTGGACAGTCCCCTCCGAGCAGTACTTC.

Details on this clonotype: Its ends do not fully match the called genes, so a read error is possible. V is TRBV20-1 and J is TRBJ2-7; D is possibly TRBD2 (5 bases). The CDR3 is made up of 15 amino acids. CDR1 and CDR2 (germline): DFQATT, SNEGSKA (reference sequence). The DNA of the CDR3 is TGCAGTTCTAGAGATCCCGCGGGTAGTTCCTACGAGCAGTACTTC. It codes for CSSRDPAGSSYEQYF.

The CDR3: CASSGTGVRSPLHF. Here the CDR3 DNA reads TGTGCCAGCAGTGGTACAGGGGTAAGGTCACCCCTCCACTTT. This rearrangement joins TRBV2 to TRBJ1-6, with 7 nucleotides matching TRBD1. The CDR3 runs 14 residues. The V and J ends lost 4 bases and 10 bases, in that order; junction bases with no gene match: 7. Germline-derived CDR1 and CDR2 are SNHLY and FYNNEI.

This clonotype was observed a few times. The rearrangement links TRBV12-3 or TRBV12-4 to TRBJ2-7, with no clear D. The germline V and J ends were trimmed by 6 bases and 2 bases, with 11 bases remaining between them. The CDR3 is made up of 13 amino acids. For the CDR3, the DNA is TGTGCCAGCAGCCTAGGGATCCCCTACGAGCAGTACTTC. It encodes CASSLGIPYEQYF.

This clonotype was seen only a few times. The chain recombines TRBV25-1 with TRBJ1-5; D call uncertain. CDR3 length equals 14 residues. The germline gives CDR1 MGHDK, CDR2 SYGVNS. V lost 1 base, J lost 1 base, and 5 bases lay in between. CDR3 in amino acids: CASSESGSNQPQHF. CDR3 coding DNA: TGTGCCAGCAGTGAATCTGGGAGCAATCAGCCCCAGCATTTT.

This clonotype was observed a few times. This sequence joins TRBV25-1 and TRBJ2-2; no clear D gene. The CDR3 is made up of 14 amino acids. Trimming shortened V by 2 bases and J by 8 bases, and 12 bases separated the two germline ends. The germline gives CDR1 MGHDK, CDR2 SYGVNS. This chain's CDR3 is CASSEETDVGELFF. In DNA, the CDR3 is TGTGCCAGCAGTGAAGAAACCGACGTGGGGGAGCTGTTTTTT.

The rearrangement links TRBV15 to TRBJ2-7; 7 bases match TRBD1. V dropped 4 bases and J dropped 4; count of bases not matched to a gene: 7. Germline CDR1 LNHNV, CDR2 YYDKDF (reference sequence). The CDR3 is made up of 14 amino acids. This CDR3 is CATSMTGTDYEQYF. The CDR3, as DNA: TGTGCCACCAGCATGACCGGGACAGATTACGAGCAGTACTTC.

The V and J genes are TRBV9 and TRBJ2-5; D remains unclear. Trimming took 7 bases from V and 2 from J, leaving 15 bases between them. Looked up from germline, CDR1 is SGDLS and CDR2 is YYNGEE. The CDR3 has 14 residues. The CDR3 region has the DNA TGTGCCAGCGGGATCGGTACTCCTCAAGAGACCCAGTACTTC. Translation gives CASGIGTPQETQYF.

This clonotype was seen only a few times. The chain employs TRBV12-3 or TRBV12-4 and TRBJ1-2; D remains unclear. V dropped 6 bases and J dropped 3 bases, with 14 bases sitting between them. CDR3 length equals 14 residues. Written as DNA, the CDR3 is TGTGCCAGCAGCCCCAGTTTCCGACACTATGGCTACACCTTC. This encodes CASSPSFRHYGYTF.

This clonotype showed up just a few times. V and J are TRBV5-1 and TRBJ1-1, with TRBD1 identical over 11 bases. CDR1 and CDR2 from the germline V gene are SGHRS and YFSETQ. The CDR3 is made up of 17 amino acids. With 0 bases clipped from V and 0 bases from J, the junction kept 4 bases outside the gene matches. The CDR3 loop reads CASSLGTGGSMNTEAFF. The CDR3 region has the DNA TGCGCCAGCAGCTTGGGGACAGGGGGCTCCATGAACACTGAAGCTTTCTTT.

As DNA, the CDR3 is TGTGCCAGCTCACCAGCCTCCCCGCCCCAGTACTTC. Translating it yields CASSPASPPQYF. The chain has TRBV18 and TRBJ2-5, with D hard to call. The CDR3 consists of 12 residues. V gave up 2 bases and J gave up 9 bases, with 10 bases separating them. From germline, CDR1 is KGHSH and CDR2 LQKENI.

The J gene is TRBJ2-1, the V gene TRBV7-6, with D possibly TRBD2 on 6 matching bases. V was cut by 4 bases and J by 0 bases, with 16 bases left in between. CDR1 and CDR2 (germline): SGHVS, FNYEAQ. This CDR3 is 17 amino acids long. The CDR3 loop reads CASSWDFPLSSYNEQFF. In nucleotides, the CDR3 is TGTGCCAGCAGCTGGGACTTTCCCCTCAGCTCCTACAATGAGCAGTTCTTC.

This clonotype was seen many times. The rearrangement joins TRBV5-1 to TRBJ2-7, with D perhaps matching TRBD1 (5 bases). The CDR3 loop spans 16 amino acids. Trimming removed 4 bases from V and 0 bases from J, with 17 bases in between. The germline gives CDR1 SGHRS, CDR2 YFSETQ. For the CDR3, the DNA is TGCGCCAGCAGCCCCTCTGGACACGTGAGCTCCTACGAGCAGTACTTC. It yields the protein CASSPSGHVSSYEQYF. Looking up the rest from reference TRBV5-1 and TRBJ2-7 gives the full variable domain: KAGVTQTPRYLIKTRGQQVTLSCSPISGHRSVSWYQQTPGQGLQFLFEYFSETQRNKGNFPGRFSGRQFSNSRSEMNVSTLELGDSALYLCASSPSGHVSSYEQYFGPGTRLTVT.

J is TRBJ2-5 and V is TRBV3-1; D perhaps matches TRBD1 (5 bases). This CDR3 is built from 13 residues. Trimming left V 7 bases short and J 7 bases short, with 16 bases between. Germline V gene lookup returns CDR1 LGHDT and CDR2 YNNKEL (reference sequence). The CDR3 loop is CASIERARGTQYF. As DNA, the CDR3 is TGTGCCAGCATCGAACGAGCTAGGGGGACCCAGTACTTC.

This clonotype has only a few counts. J is TRBJ2-1 and V is TRBV6-4, with D perhaps given as TRBD1 or TRBD2 (7 bases each). Germline V gene sequence: CDR1 MRHNA, CDR2 SNTAGT. Trimming removed 5 bases from V and 7 bases from J, with 21 bases in between. This CDR3 has 16 amino acids. CDR3 in DNA: TGTGCCAGCAGTCCAACTTCAGGGGGGGGGCGGAATGAGCAGTTCTTC. It codes for CASSPTSGGGRNEQFF.

The rearrangement uses TRBV4-1 and TRBJ1-5; 10 positions agree with TRBD1. The CDR3 spans 16 residues. The germline V gene encodes CDR1 MGHRA and CDR2 YSYEKL. V trimming: 4 bases; J trimming: 5 bases; junction bases outside the gene matches: 8. The DNA for the CDR3 is TGCGCCAGCAGCCCTCTTGGGGACAGGGGCGATCAGCCCCAGCATTTT. This translates into CASSPLGDRGDQPQHF.

This chain links TRBV11-2 with TRBJ1-1; the D gene is possibly TRBD1 (5 bases). The CDR3 extends over 15 amino acids. The V gene lost 4 bases and the J gene lost 6 bases, with 18 bases spanning the gap. Germline values: CDR1 SGHAT, CDR2 FQNNGV. The CDR3 protein is CASSSIKGNAAEAFF. In DNA form, the CDR3 reads TGTGCCAGCAGCTCGATAAAGGGGAACGCCGCTGAAGCTTTCTTT.

The gene calls are TRBV7-9 and TRBJ2-1; 9 bases map to TRBD1. V was pared by 5 bases and J by 4 bases, with 9 bases of the junction left unmatched. This CDR3 is 16 amino acids long. The germline V gene has CDR1 SEHNR and CDR2 FQNEAQ (reference sequence). As DNA, the CDR3 is TGTGCCAGCAGCGGAAGGACAGGGGATAGTTACAATGAGCAGTTCTTC. Translated, it gives CASSGRTGDSYNEQFF.

This clonotype was seen a handful of times. The CDR3 DNA sequence: TGTGCCAGTAGTTTTGCAGGGACCGTGAATGAAGCTTTCTTT. This codes for CASSFAGTVNEAFF. The chain is built from TRBV19 and TRBJ1-1, with a possible D match to TRBD1 (5 bases). Deletions cut 5 bases from V and 7 bases from J, with 17 bases between. The CDR3 runs 14 residues. CDR1 is LNHDA, CDR2 SQIVND, per germline (reference sequence).

There are a few counts of this clonotype. The V and J genes are TRBV4-1 and TRBJ2-6, with a weak D call TRBD1 (6 bases). Per germline, CDR1 MGHRA and CDR2 YSYEKL. V lost 4 bases and J 0 bases, leaving 16 bases between the germline ends. This CDR3 comprises 18 residues. This CDR3 reads CASSRNRAATSGANVLTF. CDR3 DNA: TGCGCCAGCAGCCGCAACAGGGCCGCGACCTCTGGGGCCAACGTCCTGACTTTC.

Many counts were recorded for this clonotype. Written as DNA, the CDR3 is TGCGCCAGCAGCCAAGTCTTAACGGGGGGCCTGAACACCGGGGAGCTGTTTTTT. It specifies CASSQVLTGGLNTGELFF. This sequence joins TRBV4-1 and TRBJ2-2, with D possibly being TRBD2 (7 bases). The CDR3 runs 18 residues. V was cut by 1 base and J by 1 base, with 16 bases left in between. Per germline, CDR1 MGHRA and CDR2 YSYEKL.

The genes are TRBV9 and TRBJ2-5, with D hard to call. Germline assignment: CDR1 SGDLS and CDR2 YYNGEE. Trimming took 0 bases from V and 5 from J, leaving 20 bases between them. The CDR3 has 17 amino acids. CDR3: CASSVGVTHVVVETQYF. The CDR3, as DNA: TGTGCCAGCAGCGTAGGAGTGACCCACGTTGTTGTGGAGACCCAGTACTTC.

This clonotype was counted only a few times. The rearrangement links TRBV24-1 to TRBJ2-3; D is undetermined. Germline V lookup: CDR1 KGHDR, CDR2 SFDVKD. The CDR3 contains 12 residues. Trimming removed 1 base from V and 6 bases from J, with 4 bases in between. The CDR3 DNA sequence: TGTGCCACCAGTGATTTTCGCGATACGCAGTATTTT. Translation: CATSDFRDTQYF.

This chain joins TRBV29-1 and TRBJ2-1; 7 positions match TRBD1. The CDR3 spans 14 residues. Looked up from germline, CDR1 is SQVTM and CDR2 is ANQGSEA. Trimming cost V 8 bases and J 7 bases; bases outside gene matches: 14. DNA for the CDR3: TGCAGCTTGGGGGCCAGGGGGAGACCAAATGAGCAGTTCTTC. It specifies CSLGARGRPNEQFF.